A selection of T cell receptor beta chains follows, all from one sample in a study of cytomegalovirus exposure and HLA in healthy donors. Some clones are missing from TCRdb's copy, which holds only in-frame ones; the method was immunoSEQ multiplex PCR. Here the sample spans 90,000 or so clones, over 75% being singletons. Specimen: PBMCs. All receptors come from a female donor in good health and CMV-seronegative. Both conserved end residues are part of each CDR3. Fields, in order: clone size, J gene, V gene, CDR3 length, D gene, CDR3 DNA, CDR3 protein. The D gene is left open where the match is weak. A clone size is listed for some rows: how often the clone was seen (once, few, many), or a class if it is expanded.

clone_size: -
j_call: TRBJ1-1
v_call: TRBV6-5
cdr3_length: 15
d_call: -
cdr3_nt: TGTGCCAGCAGCGATCATTATCCAAAGGAGACTGAAGCTTTCTTT
cdr3_aa: CASSDHYPKETEAFF

clone_size: -
j_call: TRBJ2-1
v_call: TRBV7-2
cdr3_length: 15
d_call: TRBD1
cdr3_nt: TGTGCCAGCAGCTCCCCGGACAGGGGTTCCAATGAGCAGTTCTTC
cdr3_aa: CASSSPDRGSNEQFF

clone_size: -
j_call: TRBJ1-6
v_call: TRBV5-5
cdr3_length: 16
d_call: TRBD1
cdr3_nt: TGTGCCAGCAGCCTCCCCGGACAGGGTTATAATTCACCCCTCCACTTT
cdr3_aa: CASSLPGQGYNSPLHF

clone_size: -
j_call: TRBJ2-1
v_call: TRBV2
cdr3_length: 14
d_call: -
cdr3_nt: TGTGCCAGCAGGGCGGTCAGCTCCTACAATGAGCAGTTCTTC
cdr3_aa: CASRAVSSYNEQFF

clone_size: once
j_call: TRBJ1-2
v_call: TRBV27
cdr3_length: 12
d_call: TRBD1
cdr3_nt: TGTGCCAGCCGACAGGGGCTCTTTGGCTACACCTTC
cdr3_aa: CASRQGLFGYTF

clone_size: -
j_call: TRBJ1-1
v_call: TRBV4-1
cdr3_length: 13
d_call: -
cdr3_nt: TGCGCCAGCAGCCAACCCCAGGGTGGTGAAGCTTTCTTT
cdr3_aa: CASSQPQGGEAFF

clone_size: -
j_call: TRBJ2-7
v_call: TRBV6-5
cdr3_length: 16
d_call: TRBD2
cdr3_nt: TGTGCCAGCAGTTACTCAGCTCTAGCGGAGGTATACGAGCAGTACTTC
cdr3_aa: CASSYSALAEVYEQYF

clone_size: once
j_call: TRBJ2-7
v_call: TRBV7-9
cdr3_length: 14
d_call: -
cdr3_nt: TGTGCCAGCAGCTTCGGGAGTGGGTCCTACGAGCAGTACTTC
cdr3_aa: CASSFGSGSYEQYF

clone_size: -
j_call: TRBJ2-1
v_call: TRBV10-1
cdr3_length: 15
d_call: TRBD2
cdr3_nt: TGCGCCAGCTCTAATTCCGGCGGGAGTTACAATGAGCAGTTCTTC
cdr3_aa: CASSNSGGSYNEQFF

clone_size: -
j_call: TRBJ1-5
v_call: TRBV19
cdr3_length: 15
d_call: TRBD1
cdr3_nt: TGTGCCAGTAGTGCCTACAGGGGGTCGAATCAGCCCCAGCATTTT
cdr3_aa: CASSAYRGSNQPQHF

clone_size: -
j_call: TRBJ2-7
v_call: TRBV7-2
cdr3_length: 15
d_call: -
cdr3_nt: TGTGCCAGCACCCCCGGTGTGGGCAGGACCTACGAGCAGTACTTC
cdr3_aa: CASTPGVGRTYEQYF

clone_size: -
j_call: TRBJ1-1
v_call: TRBV12-5
cdr3_length: 13
d_call: -
cdr3_nt: TGTGCTAGTGGTTTGCGGGAGAACACTGAAGCTTTCTTT
cdr3_aa: CASGLRENTEAFF

clone_size: -
j_call: TRBJ1-2
v_call: TRBV14
cdr3_length: 12
d_call: -
cdr3_nt: TGTGCCAGCAGCGCCACTGCCTATGGCTACACCTTC
cdr3_aa: CASSATAYGYTF

clone_size: few
j_call: TRBJ2-5
v_call: TRBV4-1
cdr3_length: 15
d_call: TRBD2
cdr3_nt: TGCGCCAGCAGCCAATCGTCAACGGGAGGTGAGACCCAGTACTTC
cdr3_aa: CASSQSSTGGETQYF

clone_size: few
j_call: TRBJ1-2
v_call: TRBV18
cdr3_length: 16
d_call: TRBD1
cdr3_nt: TGTGCCAGCTCACGAGATAACAGGGGGCTAAACTATGGCTACACCTTC
cdr3_aa: CASSRDNRGLNYGYTF

clone_size: once
j_call: TRBJ1-1
v_call: TRBV6-5
cdr3_length: 15
d_call: -
cdr3_nt: TGTGCCAGCAGTTACTCGATACAGATGAACACTGAAGCTTTCTTT
cdr3_aa: CASSYSIQMNTEAFF

clone_size: -
j_call: TRBJ2-2
v_call: TRBV2
cdr3_length: 17
d_call: TRBD1
cdr3_nt: TGTGCCAGCACCCGAATGGGACAGGGTTCGGGCACCGGGGAGCTGTTTTTT
cdr3_aa: CASTRMGQGSGTGELFF

clone_size: -
j_call: TRBJ2-7
v_call: TRBV19
cdr3_length: 13
d_call: -
cdr3_nt: TGTGCCAGTAGTAACTTCCAGGGGTACGAGCAGTACTTC
cdr3_aa: CASSNFQGYEQYF

clone_size: -
j_call: TRBJ1-6
v_call: TRBV28
cdr3_length: 15
d_call: -
cdr3_nt: -
cdr3_aa: CASSSSTGTGSPLHF

clone_size: -
j_call: TRBJ1-1
v_call: TRBV9
cdr3_length: 14
d_call: -
cdr3_nt: TGTGCCAGCAGCGCCCGGTCCTCGAACACTGAAGCTTTCTTT
cdr3_aa: CASSARSSNTEAFF

clone_size: -
j_call: TRBJ1-4
v_call: TRBV28
cdr3_length: 16
d_call: TRBD1
cdr3_nt: TGTGCCAGCAGTTTTCCCATACAGGGGTCGCGTGAAAAACTGTTTTTT
cdr3_aa: CASSFPIQGSREKLFF

clone_size: -
j_call: TRBJ2-5
v_call: TRBV10-3
cdr3_length: 16
d_call: TRBD2
cdr3_nt: TGTGCCATCAGTGAGTCGATTGGCGGGGGGGGAGAGACCCAGTACTTC
cdr3_aa: CAISESIGGGGETQYF

clone_size: -
j_call: TRBJ1-1
v_call: TRBV6-5
cdr3_length: 12
d_call: -
cdr3_nt: TGTGCCAGCAGACACAGCAACACTGAAGCTTTCTTT
cdr3_aa: CASRHSNTEAFF

clone_size: -
j_call: TRBJ2-3
v_call: TRBV27
cdr3_length: 12
d_call: -
cdr3_nt: TGTGCCAGCAGCCCAACGCCAGGTACGCAGTATTTT
cdr3_aa: CASSPTPGTQYF

clone_size: once
j_call: TRBJ1-2
v_call: TRBV30
cdr3_length: 13
d_call: -
cdr3_nt: TGTGCCTGGAGTGATTCCTGGGGAGGTGGCTACACCTTC
cdr3_aa: CAWSDSWGGGYTF

clone_size: -
j_call: TRBJ2-7
v_call: TRBV9
cdr3_length: 15
d_call: TRBD2
cdr3_nt: TGTGCCAGCGGGAGGGGACTAGCGGGAGTGGGCGAGCAGTACTTC
cdr3_aa: CASGRGLAGVGEQYF

clone_size: -
j_call: TRBJ2-1
v_call: TRBV25-1
cdr3_length: 15
d_call: TRBD1
cdr3_nt: TGTGCCAGCAGTGAAGACAGGGTCGCTTACAATGAGCAGTTCTTC
cdr3_aa: CASSEDRVAYNEQFF